These 18 T cell receptor beta chains were all obtained from the same sample, sequenced in a study of cytomegalovirus exposure and HLA in healthy donors. Primers for the PCR totalled 60 Vbeta and 13 Jbeta. TCRdb's table, derived via immunoSEQ multiplex PCR, lists solely in-frame clones and lacks some. The sample records fewer than 200,000 clones, roughly 87% being singletons. Sequencing used PBMCs. These receptors were collected from a woman under 40 in good health and CMV-seronegative.

In this sample, this clone turned up once. The chain has TRBV4-1 and TRBJ2-3; D perhaps matches TRBD1 (6 bases). The germline CDR1 and CDR2 sequences are MGHRA and YSYEKL. V gave up 5 bases and J gave up 3 bases, with 6 bases separating them. The CDR3 extends over 12 amino acids. The CDR3 is CASSRGTDTQYF. The CDR3, as DNA: TGCGCCAGCAGCAGGGGGACAGATACGCAGTATTTT.

This clone has just one count. Here the CDR3 DNA reads TGCGCCAGCACGATGGAGGGGCTCTCCTACAATGAGCAGTTCTTC. Residues: CASTMEGLSYNEQFF. The chain uses TRBV5-1 and TRBJ2-1, with D perhaps matching TRBD2 (6 bases). Trimming removed 6 bases at V and 0 bases at J, with 13 bases between. The CDR3 runs to 15 residues. The germline V gene has CDR1 SGHRS and CDR2 YFSETQ.

The chain has TRBV4-1 and TRBJ1-2, with TRBD1 as a possible D gene (5 bases). The CDR3 has 17 amino acids. Trimming left V 2 bases short and J 4 bases short, with 20 bases between. Germline V gene data show CDR1 as MGHRA and CDR2 as YSYEKL. CDR3 loop: CASSQTAPTAGPYGYTF. The CDR3 DNA sequence: TGCGCCAGCAGCCAAACCGCCCCAACCGCAGGGCCCTATGGCTACACCTTC.

V usage is TRBV14 and J usage is TRBJ1-1; maybe TRBD1 (6 bases). The CDR3 runs to 17 residues. V was shortened by 3 bases and J by 4 bases, with 21 bases between the two germline ends. Germline V gene sequence: CDR1 SGHDN, CDR2 FVKESK. CDR3 loop: CASSHRGTTLLATEAFF. The CDR3, as DNA: TGTGCCAGCAGCCATCGAGGGACAACTCTTCTCGCCACTGAAGCTTTCTTT.

The chain couples TRBV5-8 to TRBJ1-5; 10 bases are shared with TRBD1. Germline V gives CDR1 SGHTS, CDR2 YDEGEE. CDR3 size: 16 residues. J was trimmed by 4 bases and V by 0 bases; bases with no gene match: 4. This CDR3 is CASSLGDRGGNQPQHF. CDR3 in DNA: TGTGCCAGCAGCTTGGGGGACAGGGGAGGGAATCAGCCCCAGCATTTT. Together with reference TRBV5-8 and TRBJ1-5, the CDR3 gives the full variable domain: EAGVTQSPTHLIKTRGQQATLRCSPISGHTSVYWYQQALGLGLQFLLWYDEGEERNRGNFPPRFSGRQFPNYSSELNVNALELEDSALYLCASSLGDRGGNQPQHFGDGTRLSIL.

The chain links TRBV27 to TRBJ2-1; 10 bases are a match to TRBD1. V was pared by 2 bases and J by 2 bases, with 9 bases of the junction left unmatched. The germline V gene has CDR1 MNHEY and CDR2 SMNVEV (reference sequence). This CDR3 region has 18 residues. The CDR3 sequence is CASSLGDRGVRTYNEQFF. The CDR3 coding sequence is TGTGCCAGCAGTTTAGGGGACAGGGGAGTAAGGACCTACAATGAGCAGTTCTTC.

The chain is built from TRBV6-6 and TRBJ2-5; possible D gene TRBD2, 5 bases. Judging by the DNA end, TRBJ2-7 fits better; the J call may be wrong. The CDR3 is made up of 14 amino acids. Looked up from germline, CDR1 is MNHNY and CDR2 is SVGAGI (reference sequence). Here the CDR3 DNA reads TGTGCCAGCACCAAAAGGGAGAGCTCCTACGAGCAGTACTTC. This sequence encodes CASTKRESSYEQYF.

The rearrangement uses TRBV11-3 and TRBJ2-2; TRBD1 matches at 10 bases. This CDR3 has 15 residues. Germline values: CDR1 SGHNT, CDR2 YENEEA. Germline trimming cut 1 base from V and 6 bases from J; bases unmatched to any gene: 2. This chain's CDR3 is CASSLGTGGSGELFF. The CDR3 DNA reads TGTGCCAGCAGCTTAGGGACAGGGGGATCCGGGGAGCTGTTTTTT.

The rearrangement links TRBV6-5 to TRBJ1-1, with 12 bases lining up with TRBD1. CDR3 length equals 16 residues. CDR1 MNHEY and CDR2 SVGAGI come from the germline V gene. J lost 4 bases, V lost 4 bases, and 7 bases had no gene match. The CDR3 spells CASSSGTGGPGTEAFF. CDR3 bases: TGTGCCAGCAGTTCCGGGACAGGGGGCCCCGGCACTGAAGCTTTCTTT.

The chain joins TRBV18 to TRBJ1-5; weak D call: TRBD1 (5 bases). The V end lost 0 bases, the J end lost 6 bases, and 9 bases lay between the germline ends. The CDR3 covers 14 residues. The V gene's germline CDR1 is KGHSH and CDR2 LQKENI. CDR3 nucleotides: TGTGCCAGCTCACCACCGCAGGGTGCTCAGCCCCAGCATTTT. This encodes CASSPPQGAQPQHF.

V gene TRBV2 combines with J gene TRBJ1-1; D gene uncertain. V was pared by 8 bases and J by 8 bases, with 15 bases between. Germline V lookup: CDR1 SNHLY, CDR2 FYNNEI. This CDR3 comprises 12 residues. In nucleotides, the CDR3 is TGTGCCAGCGTTTGGTCAGGATCCGAAGCTTTCTTT. This encodes CASVWSGSEAFF.

The rearrangement joins TRBV5-4 to TRBJ2-3; TRBD1 agrees at 8 bases. Germline V lookup: CDR1 SGHNT, CDR2 YYREEE (reference sequence). Trimming cost V 4 bases and J 1 base; bases outside gene matches: 2. The CDR3 has 14 residues. The CDR3 loop is CASSRGQGTDTQYF. The DNA for the CDR3 is TGTGCCAGCAGCCGGGGACAGGGCACAGATACGCAGTATTTT.

The J gene is TRBJ2-7, the V gene TRBV5-4; 12 bases are a match to TRBD2. V lost 4 bases to trimming and J lost 9 bases; unmatched junction nucleotides: 11. The CDR3 is made up of 15 amino acids. CDR1 and CDR2 (germline): SGHNT, YYREEE (reference sequence). The CDR3 DNA follows: TGTGCCAGCAGCCCCGGACTAGCGGGGACCCCCGGGCAGTACTTC. It is translated as CASSPGLAGTPGQYF.

This chain links TRBV7-9 with TRBJ2-5; D is perhaps TRBD1 (7 bases). Trimming removed 2 bases at V and 4 bases at J, with 11 bases between. This CDR3 is built from 14 residues. Germline V lookup: CDR1 SEHNR, CDR2 FQNEAQ (reference sequence). CDR3 coding DNA: TGTGCCAGCAGCTTACGGGGGACAGTAGAGACCCAGTACTTC. Its protein product is CASSLRGTVETQYF.

This chain connects TRBV6-5 to TRBJ2-7, with a possible D match to TRBD2 (5 bases). V was trimmed by 2 bases and J by 0 bases, leaving 5 bases between them. Germline loops: CDR1 MNHEY, CDR2 SVGAGI. CDR3 size: 13 residues. The DNA for the CDR3 is TGTGCCAGCAGTTACGCGGGCTCCTACGAGCAGTACTTC. Its translation is CASSYAGSYEQYF.

This clone came up once. This chain joins TRBV9 and TRBJ2-5; 8 nucleotides match TRBD1. V shed 3 bases and J 5 bases; nucleotides not matched to a gene: 12. CDR3 length: 16 amino acids. In germline, CDR1 is SGDLS, CDR2 YYNGEE. Written as DNA, the CDR3 is TGTGCCAGCAGCGAGAGACAGGGGATACCGCAGGAGACCCAGTACTTC. Its protein is CASSERQGIPQETQYF.

V usage is TRBV11-2 and J usage is TRBJ2-3; TRBD1 matches 7 bases. The germline gives CDR1 SGHAT, CDR2 FQNNGV. The J segment lost 5 bases and the V segment lost 1 base, leaving 3 bases of the junction unmatched. CDR3 size: 14 residues. The CDR3 sequence: CASSLAGGLDTQYF. The CDR3 bases are TGTGCCAGCAGCTTAGCAGGGGGTCTAGATACGCAGTATTTT.

The chain joins TRBV19 to TRBJ2-5, with 10 bases that match TRBD2. Trimming cost V 2 bases and J 2 bases; bases outside gene matches: 5. The CDR3 has 16 amino acids. Germline-derived CDR1 and CDR2 are LNHDA and SQIVND (reference sequence). The CDR3 sequence is CASSITPLAGQETQYF. Written as DNA, the CDR3 is TGTGCCAGTAGTATAACCCCACTAGCGGGACAAGAGACCCAGTACTTC.